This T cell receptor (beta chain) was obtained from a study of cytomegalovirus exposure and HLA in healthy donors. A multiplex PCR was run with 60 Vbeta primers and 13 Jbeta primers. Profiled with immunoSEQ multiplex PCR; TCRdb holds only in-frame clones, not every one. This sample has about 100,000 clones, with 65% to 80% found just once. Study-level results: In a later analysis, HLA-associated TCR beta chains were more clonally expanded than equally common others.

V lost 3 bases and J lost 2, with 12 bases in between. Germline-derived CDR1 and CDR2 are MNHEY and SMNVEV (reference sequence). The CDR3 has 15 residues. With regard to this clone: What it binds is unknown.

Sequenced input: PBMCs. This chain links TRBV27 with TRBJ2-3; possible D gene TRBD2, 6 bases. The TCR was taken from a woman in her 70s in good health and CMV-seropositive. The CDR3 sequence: CASSFRGFNTDTQYF. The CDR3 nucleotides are TGTGCCAGCAGTTTTCGGGGGTTTAACACAGATACGCAGTATTTT.